Sequencing of this T cell receptor (beta chain) was carried out in a study of OX40 agonist ivuxolimab in advanced cancers. The overall study: Of the patients, three showed partial responses, one with hepatocellular carcinoma and two with cutaneous melanoma.

The table came from immunoSEQ multiplex PCR; TCRdb's copy has only in-frame clones and leaves some out. The repertoire holds about 64,000 clones, with roughly nine tenths as singletons. Points from the study as a whole: Compared with others, partial responders at 0.1-3.0 mg/kg displayed clonal expansion among the lowest.

In regard to this clone: The antigen remains undetermined.

Germline loops: CDR1 MNHEY, CDR2 SMNVEV (reference sequence). The CDR3 totals 18 residues. Trimming stripped 0 bases from V and 4 bases from J, with 19 bases between. The sample was CD4+ or CD8+ T cells sorted from blood, taken in a trial of the OX40 agonist ivuxolimab. The chain couples TRBV27 to TRBJ1-3, with D maybe TRBD1 (5 bases). This sequence originates from an adult with an advanced solid tumor such as melanoma, head and neck, liver or kidney cancer. The DNA for the CDR3 is TGTGCCAGCAGTTTATCTGGTCAGGGAATCTTGGGCGGAAACACCATATATTTT. Its translation is CASSLSGQGILGGNTIYF.